This T cell receptor beta chain emerged from a study of shared clonotypes between healthy human individuals. Terminally differentiated effector memory CD45RA+ cells were excluded from the naive CD8 cells, which were CD45RO-negative and positively selected for CCR7. Free of recent acute infections or vaccinations, the donors were healthy HIV-negative adults. Measured with immunoSEQ multiplex PCR; TCRdb has only the in-frame clones, and not every one. The sample consists of around 2,000,000 clones, over 85% of them appearing once. The CDR3 totals 15 residues. V lost 2 bases and J 6 bases, leaving 15 bases between the germline ends. Germline lookup yields CDR1 MNHNY and CDR2 SVGAGI (reference sequence).

The sample taken for sequencing was naive CD8+ T cells sorted from blood. The chain carries TRBV6-6 and TRBJ2-3, with D tentatively TRBD1 (6 bases). The clonotype comes from a young man in good health. The CDR3 DNA reads as TGTGCCAGCAGTTACAGCTCAGGGGAAGGGGATACGCAGTATTTT. Protein: CASSYSSGEGDTQYF.